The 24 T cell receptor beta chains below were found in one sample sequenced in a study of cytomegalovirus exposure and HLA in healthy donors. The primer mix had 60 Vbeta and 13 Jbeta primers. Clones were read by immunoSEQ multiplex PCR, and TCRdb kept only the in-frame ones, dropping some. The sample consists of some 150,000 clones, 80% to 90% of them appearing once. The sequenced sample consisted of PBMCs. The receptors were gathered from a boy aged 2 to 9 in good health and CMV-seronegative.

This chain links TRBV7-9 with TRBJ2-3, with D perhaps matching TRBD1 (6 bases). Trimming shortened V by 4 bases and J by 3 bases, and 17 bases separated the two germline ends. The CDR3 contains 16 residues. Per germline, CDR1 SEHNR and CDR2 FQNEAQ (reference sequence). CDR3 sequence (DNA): TGTGCCAGCAGCTACCTGCAGGGGAGATGGACAGATACGCAGTATTTT. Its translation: CASSYLQGRWTDTQYF. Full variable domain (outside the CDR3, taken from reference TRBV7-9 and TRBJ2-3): DTGVSQNPRHKITKRGQNVTFRCDPISEHNRLYWYRQTLGQGPEFLTYFQNEAQLEKSRLLSDRFSAERPKGSFSTLEIQRTEQGDSAMYLCASSYLQGRWTDTQYFGPGTRLTVL.

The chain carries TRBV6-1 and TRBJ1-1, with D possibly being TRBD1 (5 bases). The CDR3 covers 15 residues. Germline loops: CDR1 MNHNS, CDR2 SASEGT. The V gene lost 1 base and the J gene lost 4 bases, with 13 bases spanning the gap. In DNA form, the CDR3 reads TGTGCCAGCAGTGAAGTAACTGGGGGGAGCACTGAAGCTTTCTTT. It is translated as CASSEVTGGSTEAFF.

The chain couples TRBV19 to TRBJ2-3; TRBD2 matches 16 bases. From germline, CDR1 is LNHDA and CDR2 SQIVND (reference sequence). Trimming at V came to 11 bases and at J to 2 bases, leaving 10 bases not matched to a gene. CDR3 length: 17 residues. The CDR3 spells CALTPGLAGGATDTQYF. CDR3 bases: TGTGCCTTAACCCCGGGACTAGCGGGAGGGGCCACAGATACGCAGTATTTT.

CDR3 protein: CASSVEGRGWNEQFF. CDR3 sequence (DNA): TGTGCCAGCAGCGTAGAGGGCAGGGGGTGGAATGAGCAGTTCTTC. J is TRBJ2-1 and V is TRBV9, with 7 nucleotides matching TRBD1. Losses at the gene ends were 0 bases for V and 7 bases for J; bases not matched to a gene: 7. Germline CDR1 SGDLS, CDR2 YYNGEE. This CDR3 is 15 amino acids long.

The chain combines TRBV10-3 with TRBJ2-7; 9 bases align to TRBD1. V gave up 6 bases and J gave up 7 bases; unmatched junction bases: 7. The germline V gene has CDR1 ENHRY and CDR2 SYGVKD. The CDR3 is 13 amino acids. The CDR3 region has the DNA TGTGCCATCAGCTTCCGGGACAGGGAAGAGCAGTACTTC. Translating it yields CAISFRDREEQYF.

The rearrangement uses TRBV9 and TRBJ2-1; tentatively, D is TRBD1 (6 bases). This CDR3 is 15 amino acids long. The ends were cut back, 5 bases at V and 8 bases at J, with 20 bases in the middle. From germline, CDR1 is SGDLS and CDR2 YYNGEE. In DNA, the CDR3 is TGTGCCAGCAGTGAAACTCAGGGGACGGGCGATGAGCAGTTCTTC. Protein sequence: CASSETQGTGDEQFF.

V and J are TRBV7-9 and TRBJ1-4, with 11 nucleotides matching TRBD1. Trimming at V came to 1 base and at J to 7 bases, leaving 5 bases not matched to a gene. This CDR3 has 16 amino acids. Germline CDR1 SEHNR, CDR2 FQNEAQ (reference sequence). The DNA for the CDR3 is TGTGCCAGCAGCTTAGATGGGACAGGGGGTTCTGAAAAACTGTTTTTT. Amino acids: CASSLDGTGGSEKLFF.

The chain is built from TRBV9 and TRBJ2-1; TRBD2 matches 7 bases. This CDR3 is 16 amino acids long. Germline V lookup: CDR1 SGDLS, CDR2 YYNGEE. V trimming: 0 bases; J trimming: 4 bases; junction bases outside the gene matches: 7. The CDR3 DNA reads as TGTGCCAGCAGCGTAGTGGAGGGAGGGATGTACAATGAGCAGTTCTTC. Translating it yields CASSVVEGGMYNEQFF.

CDR3 nucleotide sequence: TGTGCCAGCAGCTTAGCAGGTAGCGGGGGGTCCTACGAGCAGTACTTC. This gives the protein CASSLAGSGGSYEQYF. The rearrangement joins TRBV7-9 to TRBJ2-7; 10 positions agree with TRBD2. The V gene's germline CDR1 is SEHNR and CDR2 FQNEAQ (reference sequence). The CDR3 contains 16 residues. V dropped 0 bases and J dropped 1; count of bases not matched to a gene: 3.

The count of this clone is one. The CDR3 loop is CASRTGLHEQYF. The DNA of the CDR3 is TGTGCCAGCAGGACTGGACTTCACGAGCAGTACTTC. The J gene is TRBJ2-7, the V gene TRBV7-9; possible D gene TRBD2, 5 bases. The germline V gene encodes CDR1 SEHNR and CDR2 FQNEAQ (reference sequence). The CDR3 has 12 amino acids. V lost 6 bases and J 5 bases, leaving 11 bases between the germline ends. Based on the CDR3 plus reference TRBV7-9 and TRBJ2-7, the full variable domain is DTGVSQNPRHKITKRGQNVTFRCDPISEHNRLYWYRQTLGQGPEFLTYFQNEAQLEKSRLLSDRFSAERPKGSFSTLEIQRTEQGDSAMYLCASRTGLHEQYFGPGTRLTVT.

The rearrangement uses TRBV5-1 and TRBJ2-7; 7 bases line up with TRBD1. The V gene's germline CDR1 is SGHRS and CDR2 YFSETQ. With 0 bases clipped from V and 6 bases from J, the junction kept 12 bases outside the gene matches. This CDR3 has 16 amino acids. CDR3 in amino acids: CASSLGSGTASLEQYF. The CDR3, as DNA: TGCGCCAGCAGCTTGGGGTCCGGGACAGCGAGCCTCGAGCAGTACTTC.

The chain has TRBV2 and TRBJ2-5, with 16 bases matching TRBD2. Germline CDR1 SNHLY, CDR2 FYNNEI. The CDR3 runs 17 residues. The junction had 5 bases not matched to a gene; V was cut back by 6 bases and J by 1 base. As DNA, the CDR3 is TGTGCCAGCAGCCCGGGACTAGCGGGGGGGGTCCAAGAGACCCAGTACTTC. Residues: CASSPGLAGGVQETQYF.

This CDR3 reads CASSPLGAGPSYNEQFF. DNA of the CDR3: TGTGCCAGCAGTCCCTTAGGCGCGGGGCCCTCCTACAATGAGCAGTTCTTC. The chain joins TRBV11-2 to TRBJ2-1, with D possibly being TRBD2 (6 bases). CDR1 is SGHAT and CDR2 is FQNNGV in the germline V gene. The V end was cut by 6 bases, the J end by 0 bases, with 18 bases between. This CDR3 is 17 amino acids long.

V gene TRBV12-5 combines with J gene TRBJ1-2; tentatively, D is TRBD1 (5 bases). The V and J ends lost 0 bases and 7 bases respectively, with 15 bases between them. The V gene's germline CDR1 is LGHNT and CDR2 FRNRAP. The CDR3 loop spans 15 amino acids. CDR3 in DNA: TGTGCTAGTGGTTTGGTTTTCCCGGGCAGGGCTGGCTACACCTTC. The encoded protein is CASGLVFPGRAGYTF.

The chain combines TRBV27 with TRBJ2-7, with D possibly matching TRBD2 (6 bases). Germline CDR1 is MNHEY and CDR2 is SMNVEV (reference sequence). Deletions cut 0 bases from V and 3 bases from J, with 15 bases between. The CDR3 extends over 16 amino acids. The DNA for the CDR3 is TGTGCCAGCAGTTTATCTCGGGGGTACCCCTACTACGAGCAGTACTTC. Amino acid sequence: CASSLSRGYPYYEQYF.

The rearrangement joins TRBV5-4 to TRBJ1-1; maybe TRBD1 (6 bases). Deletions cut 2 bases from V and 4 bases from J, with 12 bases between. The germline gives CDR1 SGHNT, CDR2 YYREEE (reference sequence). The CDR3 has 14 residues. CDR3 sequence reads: CASSLHTGTTEAFF. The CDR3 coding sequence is TGTGCCAGCAGCTTACATACAGGGACCACTGAAGCTTTCTTT.

CDR3 in amino acids: CASSDGTGFWNTEAFF. The CDR3 DNA follows: TGTGCCAGCAGTGACGGGACAGGGTTTTGGAACACTGAAGCTTTCTTT. V gene TRBV6-1 combines with J gene TRBJ1-1, with TRBD1 matching 9 bases. The CDR3 has 16 residues. From germline, CDR1 is MNHNS and CDR2 SASEGT. With V trimmed by 3 bases and J by 1 base, 6 bases remained unmatched.

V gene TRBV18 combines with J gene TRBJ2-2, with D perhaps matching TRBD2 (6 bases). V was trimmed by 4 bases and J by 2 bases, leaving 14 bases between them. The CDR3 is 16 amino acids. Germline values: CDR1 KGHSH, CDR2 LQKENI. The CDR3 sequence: CASSRILGGNTGELFF. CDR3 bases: TGTGCCAGCTCACGGATCCTGGGAGGAAACACCGGGGAGCTGTTTTTT.

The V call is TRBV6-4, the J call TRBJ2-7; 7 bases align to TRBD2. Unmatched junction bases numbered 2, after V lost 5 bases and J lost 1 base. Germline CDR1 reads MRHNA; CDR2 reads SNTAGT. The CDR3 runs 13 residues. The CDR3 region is CASSPGGSYEQYF. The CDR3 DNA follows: TGTGCCAGCAGTCCGGGGGGATCCTACGAGCAGTACTTC.

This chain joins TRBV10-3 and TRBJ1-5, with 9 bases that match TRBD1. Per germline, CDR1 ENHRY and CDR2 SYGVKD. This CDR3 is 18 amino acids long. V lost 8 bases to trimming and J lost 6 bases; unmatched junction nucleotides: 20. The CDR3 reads CAISGIVVGQGWGQPQHF. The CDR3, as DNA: TGTGCCATCTCAGGGATCGTTGTCGGACAGGGGTGGGGTCAGCCCCAGCATTTT.

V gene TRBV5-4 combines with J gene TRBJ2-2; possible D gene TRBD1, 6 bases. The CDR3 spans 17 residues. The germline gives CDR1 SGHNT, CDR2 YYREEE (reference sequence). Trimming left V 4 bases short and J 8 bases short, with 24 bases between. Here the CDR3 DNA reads TGTGCCAGCAGCCCAACCCGCAGGGGCGACGGGTCTGGGGAGCTGTTTTTT. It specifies CASSPTRRGDGSGELFF.

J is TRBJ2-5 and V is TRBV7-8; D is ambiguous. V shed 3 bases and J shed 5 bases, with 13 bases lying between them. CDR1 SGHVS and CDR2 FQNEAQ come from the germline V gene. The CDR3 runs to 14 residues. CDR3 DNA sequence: TGTGCCAGCAGCTTGCGCGGCCGGTGGGAGACCCAGTACTTC. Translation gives CASSLRGRWETQYF.

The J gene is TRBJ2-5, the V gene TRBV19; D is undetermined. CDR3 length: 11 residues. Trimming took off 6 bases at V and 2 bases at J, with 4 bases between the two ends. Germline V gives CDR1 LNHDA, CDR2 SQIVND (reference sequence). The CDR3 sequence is CASSNQETQYF. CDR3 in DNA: TGTGCCAGTAGCAATCAAGAGACCCAGTACTTC.

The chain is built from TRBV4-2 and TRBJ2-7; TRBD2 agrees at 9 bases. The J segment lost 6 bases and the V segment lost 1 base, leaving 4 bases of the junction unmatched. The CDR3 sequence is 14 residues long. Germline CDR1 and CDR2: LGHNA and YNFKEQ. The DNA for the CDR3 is TGTGCCAGCAGCCAAGTAGCGGGGGTAAGCGAGCAGTACTTC. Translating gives CASSQVAGVSEQYF.